These T cell receptor beta chains were read from a single sample in a study of T cell responses to AZD1222 COVID-19 vaccine. Profiled with immunoSEQ multiplex PCR; TCRdb holds only in-frame clones, not every one. In the table there are around 99,000 clones, roughly 92% of which are singletons. The material sequenced was peripheral blood, taken on day 0 of AZD1222 vaccination. These receptors came from an adult in good health. The CDR3 runs from the conserved cysteine through the conserved F or W. Not all rows give a size; the values are once, few, many and, for expanded clones, a class.

v_gene: TRBV6-5
abundance: .
CDR3aa: CATCRGDSSYEQYF

v_gene: TRBV2
abundance: .
CDR3aa: CASSGRLASQETQYF

v_gene: TRBV14
abundance: few
CDR3aa: CASSQGLTGGGLYEQYF

v_gene: TRBV14
abundance: once
CDR3aa: CASSPIGGPLHF

v_gene: TRBV7-6
abundance: .
CDR3aa: CASSSTDRGLYEQYF

v_gene: TRBV7-6
abundance: .
CDR3aa: CASSFSLASTDTQYF

v_gene: TRBV19
abundance: .
CDR3aa: CATRQGRSGNTIYF

v_gene: TRBV15
abundance: .
CDR3aa: CATSRDPNPGGSYNEQFF

v_gene: TRBV5-1
abundance: .
CDR3aa: CASSRTGQNTEAFF

v_gene: TRBV6-5
abundance: .
CDR3aa: CASRSGDSGGEQYF

v_gene: TRBV5-6
abundance: .
CDR3aa: CASSFEGYYNEQFF

v_gene: TRBV19
abundance: .
CDR3aa: CASSWRGLVPEAFF

v_gene: TRBV5-1
abundance: .
CDR3aa: CASSLGSRGAPTDTQYF

v_gene: TRBV14
abundance: .
CDR3aa: CASSQDRGRALEQYF

v_gene: TRBV19
abundance: .
CDR3aa: CASSAQGFGGNEQFF

v_gene: TRBV19
abundance: .
CDR3aa: CASTYGTGGNQPQHF

v_gene: TRBV10-3
abundance: .
CDR3aa: CAISMTGRDSPLHF

v_gene: TRBV12-5
abundance: .
CDR3aa: CASGLVKDREASGNQPQHF

v_gene: TRBV9
abundance: .
CDR3aa: CASSVGQEGEKLFF

v_gene: TRBV12-3/TRBV12-4
abundance: .
CDR3aa: CASSFAGGNTIYF

v_gene: TRBV6-4
abundance: once
CDR3aa: CASRHHRVEVAGNTIYF

v_gene: TRBV18
abundance: .
CDR3aa: CASSPRAGTNYGYTF

v_gene: TRBV7-2
abundance: once
CDR3aa: CATGLAGGSYNEQFF

v_gene: TRBV4-1
abundance: .
CDR3aa: CASKSVLANYGYTF

v_gene: TRBV12-3/TRBV12-4
abundance: .
CDR3aa: CASSLARETQYF

v_gene: TRBV5-4
abundance: .
CDR3aa: CASSVGQGGFYEQYF

v_gene: TRBV14
abundance: .
CDR3aa: CASSQGAGVNTEAFF

v_gene: TRBV10-3
abundance: .
CDR3aa: CAISESLAGTDTQYF

v_gene: TRBV19
abundance: .
CDR3aa: CASSIVPDSNQPQHF

v_gene: TRBV2
abundance: .
CDR3aa: CAYRNSGANVLTF

v_gene: TRBV6-5
abundance: once
CDR3aa: CASSYSGQIYTF

v_gene: TRBV6-1
abundance: once
CDR3aa: CASSEPDRGAGYTF

v_gene: TRBV7-9
abundance: .
CDR3aa: CASSVATGGNSPLHF

v_gene: TRBV2
abundance: .
CDR3aa: CASKGPVGTGELFF

v_gene: TRBV3-1/TRBV3-2
abundance: .
CDR3aa: CASSIRTENTEAFF

v_gene: TRBV6-4
abundance: .
CDR3aa: CASSRGANGYEQYF

v_gene: TRBV7-3
abundance: .
CDR3aa: CASSSTSGTAPDTQYF

v_gene: TRBV6-2/TRBV6-3
abundance: few
CDR3aa: CASSATGGTYNEQFF

v_gene: TRBV4-2
abundance: .
CDR3aa: CASSRQRDNSYNEQFF

v_gene: TRBV6-5
abundance: .
CDR3aa: CASSYSQGAVYGYTF

v_gene: TRBV27
abundance: .
CDR3aa: CASSPLTGFQPQHF

v_gene: TRBV30
abundance: .
CDR3aa: CAWVNRGQGNTIYF

v_gene: TRBV10-3
abundance: .
CDR3aa: CAISESGSSLGYNEQFF

v_gene: TRBV14
abundance: .
CDR3aa: CASSQDRGPGSPLHF

v_gene: TRBV12-3/TRBV12-4
abundance: once
CDR3aa: CASSHRGNTEAFF

v_gene: TRBV6-5
abundance: .
CDR3aa: CASSPGEYGYTF

v_gene: TRBV3-1/TRBV3-2
abundance: .
CDR3aa: CASSPGWGAGGNTEAFF

v_gene: TRBV5-1
abundance: .
CDR3aa: CASSFGQGAGNTIYF

v_gene: TRBV6-4
abundance: .
CDR3aa: CASSDTLASPIYGYTF

v_gene: TRBV4-3
abundance: .
CDR3aa: CASSQDIGTATYEQYF

v_gene: TRBV10-3
abundance: .
CDR3aa: CAARDRGNTEAFF

v_gene: TRBV18
abundance: .
CDR3aa: CASSPGLASTSDTQYF

v_gene: TRBV28
abundance: .
CDR3aa: CASHTGTTDTQYF

v_gene: TRBV27
abundance: .
CDR3aa: CASWRADGNEKLFF